Listed below are T cell receptor beta chains from one sample, sequenced in a study of blood T cell repertoires in COVID-19. Profiling relied on immunoSEQ multiplex PCR, and the TCRdb table lists in-frame clones only, not all of them. The sample includes tens of thousands of clones, 75% to 85% of them seen just once. The specimen was peripheral blood. These receptors were obtained from a woman in her 70s with COVID-19, enrolled during active disease. The CDR3 runs from the conserved cysteine through the conserved F or W. A D gene is named only where the DNA matches it firmly. The listing skips clone size in some rows; elsewhere it reads once, few, many or a size class.

j_gene,d_gene,abundance,len,v_gene,CDR3nt,CDR3aa
TRBJ2-7,TRBD1,few,14,TRBV11-2,TGTGCCAGCAACCCCTCGGGACAGGTTAACGAGCAGTACTTC,CASNPSGQVNEQYF
TRBJ2-3,-,-,13,TRBV11-2,TGTGCCAGCAGCTCCGGACTCACAGATACGCAGTATTTT,CASSSGLTDTQYF
TRBJ2-5,TRBD2,-,16,TRBV6-1,TGTGCCAGCAGTGAATCAACTAGCGGGCACCAAGAGACCCAGTACTTC,CASSESTSGHQETQYF
TRBJ2-3,-,-,14,TRBV6-6,TGTGCCAGCAGTTGGGGCACAGGCACAGATACGCAGTATTTT,CASSWGTGTDTQYF
TRBJ2-1,TRBD1,once,15,TRBV5-1,TGCGCCAGCAGCTCTTCCGGGACAGATTACAATGAGCAGTTCTTC,CASSSSGTDYNEQFF
TRBJ2-1,TRBD1,-,15,TRBV27,TGTGCCAGCAGTTCGTCCGGGACAGGGGTGAATGAGCAGTTCTTC,CASSSSGTGVNEQFF
TRBJ1-2,-,-,14,TRBV6-5,TGTGCCAGCACTGCCGCGAGGGTGGGCGGTGGCTACACCTTC,CASTAARVGGGYTF
TRBJ1-4,-,-,15,TRBV6-6,TGTGCCAGCAGTCAAAGAGGGGGGGAGGGTGAAAAACTGTTTTTT,CASSQRGGEGEKLFF
TRBJ2-7,-,few,13,TRBV7-9,TGTGCCAGCGGCGACGACAGGACCTACGAGCAGTACTTC,CASGDDRTYEQYF
TRBJ2-2,TRBD2,-,17,TRBV28,TGTGCCACATTTACTAGCGGGAGGCCCCCGAACACCGGGGAGCTGTTTTTT,CATFTSGRPPNTGELFF
TRBJ1-1,TRBD1,-,12,TRBV2,TGTGCCAGCGGGGGACAGGGTCCTGAAGCTTTCTTT,CASGGQGPEAFF
TRBJ2-5,TRBD1,few,15,TRBV25-1,TGTGCCAGCAGTCGATCGACAGGGGGCGAAGAGACCCAGTACTTC,CASSRSTGGEETQYF
TRBJ1-1,-,-,13,TRBV7-2,TGTGCCAGCAGCGCCCGAACCGGGGGGTGGGCTTTCTTT,CASSARTGGWAFF
TRBJ2-3,-,-,16,TRBV1,TGCACCAGCAGCCAACCCGGGTCCACGCCTTTAGATACGCAGTATTTT,CTSSQPGSTPLDTQYF
TRBJ1-1,TRBD1,once,13,TRBV5-1,TGCGCCAGCAGTTTTACAGGGGACACTGAAGCTTTCTTT,CASSFTGDTEAFF
TRBJ1-2,-,few,14,TRBV24-1,TGTGCCACCAGTGATTTCTCACAGGCATCAGGCTACACCTTC,CATSDFSQASGYTF
TRBJ2-3,-,-,15,TRBV5-8,TGTGCCAGCAGCTTGGTGGTAGCCCAGCCAGATACGCAGTATTTT,CASSLVVAQPDTQYF
TRBJ2-3,TRBD2,once,17,TRBV4-3,TGCGCCAGCAGCCAAGATCGTGGTCTAGCGGGAACGGATACGCAGTATTTT,CASSQDRGLAGTDTQYF
TRBJ2-1,-,-,19,TRBV11-2,TGTGCCAGCAGACCGTACGGGACACCCTCCCCGAGAGTCACAAATGAGCAGTTCTTC,CASRPYGTPSPRVTNEQFF
TRBJ1-5,TRBD1,-,15,TRBV7-3,TGTGCCAGCAGCTCACACAGGGGGCTCGGTCAGCCCCAGCATTTT,CASSSHRGLGQPQHF
TRBJ1-2,TRBD1,once,16,TRBV7-2,TGTGCCAGCAGCTTTCCCCCGGGACAGGGCAACTATGGCTACACCTTC,CASSFPPGQGNYGYTF
TRBJ1-5,-,-,14,TRBV6-6,TGTGCCAGCAGTGACAGAAGTAGCAATCAGCCCCAGCATTTT,CASSDRSSNQPQHF
TRBJ2-7,-,-,12,TRBV21-1,TGTGCCAGCAGCAAACGGGCCTACGAGCAGTACTTC,CASSKRAYEQYF
TRBJ2-3,-,-,13,TRBV7-7,TGTGCCAGCAGCAGCGGACTTCGGGATACGCAGTATTTT,CASSSGLRDTQYF
TRBJ2-3,-,-,13,TRBV21-1,TGTGCCAGCAGGACCAAAAGGGGAGATACGCAGTATTTT,CASRTKRGDTQYF
TRBJ1-2,TRBD1,few,15,TRBV9,TGTGCCAGCAGCGTAGATGGACAGGGGGCGGCTGGCTACACCTTC,CASSVDGQGAAGYTF
TRBJ2-7,TRBD1,once,14,TRBV27,TGTGCCAGCAGCTCGTCGGGGACAGCCTACGAGCAGTACTTC,CASSSSGTAYEQYF
TRBJ2-1,TRBD2,-,14,TRBV10-2,TGCGCCAGCAGTCCAAGCGGGATTCAAAATGAGCAGTTCTTC,CASSPSGIQNEQFF
TRBJ1-4,-,-,14,TRBV6-6,TGTGCCAGCAGCCCGGGAAGGGGGGGCGAAAAACTGTTTTTT,CASSPGRGGEKLFF
TRBJ1-2,TRBD1,-,15,TRBV4-2,TGTGCCAGCAGCCAAGCGACAGGGGCTAACTATGGCTACACCTTC,CASSQATGANYGYTF
TRBJ1-4,-,once,13,TRBV18,TGTGCCAGCTCACCGGGACACTCAGAAAAACTGTTTTTT,CASSPGHSEKLFF
TRBJ1-2,TRBD1,-,17,TRBV7-8,TGTGCCAGCAGCTTAGATCAGGCTCAGGGGGGAAACTATGGCTACACCTTC,CASSLDQAQGGNYGYTF
TRBJ2-1,TRBD2,-,16,TRBV13,TGTGCCAGCAGCGTCGACCCTAGCGGGTTCTACAATGAGCAGTTCTTC,CASSVDPSGFYNEQFF
TRBJ1-3,TRBD1,-,14,TRBV6-5,TGTGCCAGCACACAGGGGGCAGGGGGAAACACCATATATTTT,CASTQGAGGNTIYF
TRBJ1-2,-,-,13,TRBV2,TGTGCCAGCAGAGCCGGGACTTTTCCTGGCTACACCTTC,CASRAGTFPGYTF
TRBJ2-3,TRBD2,few,13,TRBV6-6,TGTGCCAGCAGACTAGCGGGAGTAGATACGCAGTATTTT,CASRLAGVDTQYF
TRBJ2-2,TRBD1,-,16,TRBV19,TGTGCCACCCTAGGACAGGGGGGACGGTACACCGGGGAGCTGTTTTTT,CATLGQGGRYTGELFF
TRBJ1-1,-,-,12,TRBV12-3/TRBV12-4,TGTGCCAGCAGCGGGGGGAACACTGAAGCTTTCTTT,CASSGGNTEAFF
TRBJ1-4,-,-,17,TRBV27,TGTGCCAGCAGTTTCCAGGCCAGGGCTGGGACTAATGAAAAACTGTTTTTT,CASSFQARAGTNEKLFF
TRBJ1-1,-,-,15,TRBV6-1,TGTGCCAGCAGTGAAGTGTGGCGAGGAGACACTGAAGCTTTCTTT,CASSEVWRGDTEAFF
TRBJ2-7,-,-,14,TRBV5-6,TGTGCCAGCAGCTTGAAAGGGGTTTCCTACGAGCAGTACTTC,CASSLKGVSYEQYF
TRBJ2-3,TRBD1,-,16,TRBV23-1,TGCGCCAGCAGTCAATCGAGACAGGGGGACGCAGATACGCAGTATTTT,CASSQSRQGDADTQYF
TRBJ2-1,-,-,16,TRBV7-9,TGTGCCAGCAGCTTAGAGGCGCGACACCGATACAATGAGCAGTTCTTC,CASSLEARHRYNEQFF